Sequencing of this TCR beta chain was carried out in a study of shared clonotypes between healthy human individuals (dated by TCRdb to 2018 to 2021). Study-wide context: The cohort included a few men and a couple of women between 18 and 49 years of age. For each donor, CD4 naive and CD4 memory were each run on three plates, CD8 naive on two plates, and CD8 memory on one plate. Each donor's leukapheresis produced roughly between roughly 0.85 and 10 billion PBMCs. To increase sequencing depth and limit assay-specific biases, different laboratories used diverse techniques to prepare libraries and sequence TCR repertoires. To estimate repertoire size and how much clonotype sharing occurs between individuals, the study deeply sequenced the blood TCR repertoires of five or six healthy adults.

As concerns this clone: There is no known antigen for this receptor. No base-level quality is on record; no much larger clone is a single base apart.

On the study overall, not on this receptor specifically: Compared with non-shared clonotypes, clonotypes shared by all four sorted-subset donors had higher generation probabilities. Because the study included only a small number of donors, the genetic and exposure-history diversity represented was limited. Sampling was restricted to blood, and TCR repertoires in tissues likely differ from the TCR repertoires found in blood. Naive subsets generally had larger estimated clonotype richness than memory subsets did. Sharing across four donors was observed for about 5% of naive CD4, 3.5% of naive CD8, 2.3% of memory CD4, and 0.4% of memory CD8 clonotypes. Pairwise subsampling led to the expectation that sequencing depth would affect the degree of clonotype sharing among donors. Rarefaction of sorted-subset datasets indicated incomplete sequencing despite the large sequencing depth.

The CDR3 runs 14 residues from the cysteine to the phenylalanine. Here the CDR3 DNA is all that survives: 42 bases in frame from base 1. CDR1 and CDR2 are drawn from the germline V gene: SNHLY, FYNNEI. Trimming costs V 3 bases and J 4 bases, and their ends lie 11 bases apart. Using the deep immunoSEQ assay, multiplex PCR amplified TCR CDR3 regions from genomic DNA. For each cell subset, the extracted genomic DNA was distributed evenly across all wells of several immunoSEQ 96-well plates, and each plate served as one replicate. For sorted subsets, each replicate PCR was loaded with about 0.2 ug genomic DNA, equivalent to 25,000 to 35,000 T cell genomes. Purified libraries were quantified with a Qubit 3.0 fluorometer, sized on a Bioanalyzer 2100, and re-quantified with the KAPA Library Quantification kit. Each immunoSEQ 96-well plate was sequenced on its own single-read 150-cycle Illumina NextSeq 550 flow cell. The authors' analysis ran thus. The immunoSEQ output contained only junctional sequences without quality scores, so filtering could not match that applied to full-length reads. To assign V/J genes and CDR3, sequences were annotated using PyIR, a Python wrapper for IgBLAST v1.9, with IMGT germline references. Reads were filtered out if the reads had weak V/J assignments (E-value above 1e-6), no CDR3, stop codons, out-of-frame junctions, or ambiguous translated residues. V3J clonotypes were defined by identical inferred V gene, J gene, and CDR3 amino acid sequence. Percentage overlap between repertoires was computed as shared unique clonotypes divided by the size of the smaller repertoire. Repertoire richness was assessed with RTK rarefaction, the Chao1 estimator, and Recon v2.1 estimates of unobserved clonotypes. Generation probabilities were computed with OLGA for all TCRbeta clonotypes obtained by the gDNA method from a handful of donors. Imported from immuneACCESS, the table was reduced by TCRdb to in-frame sequences with V and J called. These copies leave out some clones; in studies compared against another copy, an unresolved V gene accounts for under half, and the cause of the remainder is not known. V and J calls and clone size come straight from that table; D and trimming were deduced from the DNA. For this sample there are about 2.1 million clones; around 93% appear just once. The ten largest clonotypes hold about 1.7% of the sample.

CD8 naive samples consisted of CD45RO-negative cells that were positively selected for CCR7, yielding a CD45RA+CCR7+ population without TemRA cells. Healthy HIV-negative adults with no recently reported acute infections or vaccinations were included as donors. Every donor was a Caucasian adult residing in Nashville, Tennessee, USA. Blood was obtained by leukapheresis, after which PBMCs were separated by Ficoll-Histopaque density gradient centrifugation and cryopreserved in liquid nitrogen vapor phase. Analytical flow cytometry was used to check the purity and quantity of each magnetically sorted T cell population. Genomic DNA was isolated from every sorted fraction and measured by UV absorbance on a Nanodrop 2000c.

This receptor chain uses TRBV2 and TRBJ2-3; TRBD2 might be the D gene, on 6 matching bases. The sample comprised naive CD8+ T cells from PBMCs. The label giving this sample's cell subset or site can be read as: CD45RA+CCR7+. This clonotype was sampled from a man between 18 and 35 years old in good health. Some clones in this sample may be carry-over from other donors' samples. The CDR3 sequence is CASSDGGVPDTQYF. The sequence in DNA is TGTGCCAGCAGTGATGGAGGGGTCCCAGATACGCAGTATTTT.